Only a few counts were recorded for the clone carrying this T cell receptor (beta chain). Antigen unknown. The source of the sample is a study of CD8 T cells in ankylosing spondylitis. Using its own MiXCR run on the 5' RACE reads, TCRdb lists one record per CDR3 protein. This sample has roughly 670,000 distinct CDR3 sequences, with under 20% found just once. Notes on the study in general: A TCR beta motif made of several highly homologous variants seemed typical of ankylosing spondylitis blood.

This TCR came from a male donor with ankylosing spondylitis. The specimen sequenced was blood, either unsorted or a sorted T cell fraction (not recorded which).

CDR3 coding DNA: TGCAGCGTCCGGGGACTAGCGGGGTCGAACACCGGGGAGCTGTTTTTT. Residues: CSVRGLAGSNTGELFF. V gene TRBV29-1 combines with J gene TRBJ2-2, with TRBD2 matching over 13 bases. The germline V gene encodes CDR1 SQVTM and CDR2 ANQGSEA. V was clipped by 6 bases and J by 0 bases; unmatched bases: 4. The length of the CDR3 is 16 residues.